This is a list of T cell receptor beta chains from one sample in a study of vaccination and CD4 T cells after COVID-19. From the PCR reads, TCRdb called clonotypes with MiXCR, one entry per CDR3 protein. The table includes about 11,000 distinct CDR3 sequences, under 60% detected once. These receptors' targets are unknown. Sequencing used CD4+ T cells from blood, cultured in vitro. The receptors derive from a human donor who had recovered from COVID-19. Both conserved end residues are part of each CDR3. The order of the fields is J gene, V gene, D gene, clone size, CDR3 DNA, CDR3 protein. A D gene is named only where the DNA matches it firmly. The size entry is marked missing in some rows and otherwise reads once, few, many or a size class.

>TRBJ1-5|TRBV19|NA|few
TGTGCCAGTTCGACACCGTATAGCAATCAGCCCCAGCATTTT
CASSTPYSNQPQHF
>TRBJ1-1|TRBV12-3/TRBV12-4|NA|NA
TGTGCCAGCAGTTTACTGACCGCTGAAGCTTTCTTT
CASSLLTAEAFF
>TRBJ2-3|TRBV2|NA|once
TGTGCCAGCAGTAAAGCCCCGGGACTGAGCACAGATACGCAGTATTTT
CASSKAPGLSTDTQYF
>TRBJ1-5|TRBV20-1|NA|few
TGCAGTGCTAGAGATTGGGTACAACCTAGTATCAATCAGCCCCAGCATTTT
CSARDWVQPSINQPQHF
>TRBJ2-2|TRBV4-3|NA|NA
TGCGCCAGCAGCCAGGGGGGGGGCGTTTACACCGGGGAGCTGTTTTTT
CASSQGGGVYTGELFF
>TRBJ2-7|TRBV19|TRBD1|NA
TGTGCCAGTAGTATCGGTCGGGACAGCCGTCCCTACGAGCAGTACTTC
CASSIGRDSRPYEQYF
>TRBJ2-3|TRBV7-9|NA|NA
TGTGCCAGCAGCTTAGTCGGGGCAGATACGCAGTATTTT
CASSLVGADTQYF
>TRBJ2-2|TRBV24-1|TRBD1|NA
TGTGCCACCAGTGAGGACAGGGATGCCGGGGAGCTGTTTTTT
CATSEDRDAGELFF
>TRBJ2-1|TRBV2|NA|NA
TGTGCCAGCGGGAGCTACGACAATGAGCAGTTCTTC
CASGSYDNEQFF
>TRBJ2-2|TRBV20-1|NA|NA
TGCAGTGTAGGCGAACCCCTGAACACCGGGGAGCTGTTTTTT
CSVGEPLNTGELFF
>TRBJ2-5|TRBV20-1|NA|few
TGCAGTGCTAAGAGCCCGACAGCACAAGAGACCCAGTACTTC
CSAKSPTAQETQYF
>TRBJ2-5|TRBV7-2|NA|few
TGTGCCAGCAGCCTTGACTCGTTCCAAGAGACCCAGTACTTC
CASSLDSFQETQYF
>TRBJ1-2|TRBV28|NA|NA
TGTGCCAGCACAACAGGCATTAGTGGTGGCTACACCTTC
CASTTGISGGYTF
>TRBJ2-7|TRBV7-8|NA|NA
TGTGCCAGCGCCAATGTGATGGGGGCAGATAATTACGAGCAGTACTTC
CASANVMGADNYEQYF
>TRBJ2-1|TRBV10-3|NA|NA
TGTGCCATCAGTGAGCGGGAGTCCTACGATGAGCAGTTCTTC
CAISERESYDEQFF
>TRBJ2-5|TRBV20-1|NA|NA
TGCAGTGCTAGCCGGGGGACCCAAGAGACCCAGTACTTC
CSASRGTQETQYF
>TRBJ1-1|TRBV7-9|NA|NA
TGTGCCAGCAGCTTTCTTTCCGATGTATGGTCGAACACTGAAGCTTTCTTT
CASSFLSDVWSNTEAFF
>TRBJ2-1|TRBV12-3/TRBV12-4|TRBD2|few
TGTGCCAGCAGTCCGCATTCTAGCGGGAGTTGGAATGAGCAGTTCTTC
CASSPHSSGSWNEQFF
>TRBJ2-5|TRBV9|TRBD2|NA
TGTGCCAGCAGCCCGACTAGCGGGAGGGCCCGAGGGGAGACCCAGTACTTC
CASSPTSGRARGETQYF
>TRBJ1-1|TRBV7-2|NA|NA
TGTGCCAGCTGTGAGGGACAGAACACTGAAGCTTTCTTT
CASCEGQNTEAFF
>TRBJ2-7|TRBV7-2|NA|NA
TGTGCCAGCAGCCCCCTTGGGGCGGGTCCCTACGAGCAGTACTTC
CASSPLGAGPYEQYF
>TRBJ2-3|TRBV20-1|NA|NA
TGCAGTGCTAGCGCCGACTCCGTTAGCACAGATACGCAGTATTTT
CSASADSVSTDTQYF
>TRBJ1-5|TRBV7-2|NA|few
TGTGCCAGCAGCTTAGAGTTGGGTCAGCCCCAGCATTTT
CASSLELGQPQHF
>TRBJ1-6|TRBV19|NA|NA
TGTGCCAGTAGTTTTCAACAGAGCTCCTATAATTCACCCCTCCACTTT
CASSFQQSSYNSPLHF
>TRBJ1-5|TRBV20-1|NA|NA
TGCAGTGCCATGAAAGGCCCGAATCAGCCCCAGCATTTT
CSAMKGPNQPQHF
>TRBJ2-5|TRBV15|NA|NA
TGTGCCACCAGCGCCCGACTAGAAATAGAGACCCAGTACTTC
CATSARLEIETQYF
>TRBJ2-7|TRBV18|TRBD2|NA
TGTGCCAGCTCACCAAATATGGTAGCGGGAGACGAGCAGTACTTC
CASSPNMVAGDEQYF
>TRBJ2-4|TRBV10-3|NA|NA
TGTGCCATCAGTGAGTCCCGGGGTAGCGGAAACATTCAGTACTTC
CAISESRGSGNIQYF
>TRBJ1-1|TRBV20-1|NA|NA
TGCAGTGCCGTCGACGGCCGAAAGGGGTACACTGAAGCTTTCTTT
CSAVDGRKGYTEAFF
>TRBJ1-5|TRBV20-1|NA|few
TGCAGTGCCAAAGGGACACTAGATCAGCCCCAGCATTTT
CSAKGTLDQPQHF
>TRBJ2-5|TRBV6-1|NA|NA
TGTGCCAGCAGTCTGCGGGACCGGAGGGTGGAGACCCAGTACTTC
CASSLRDRRVETQYF
>TRBJ2-4|TRBV20-1|NA|NA
TGCAGTGCTACCCGACAGAGGGGAGCCAAAAACATTCAGTACTTC
CSATRQRGAKNIQYF
>TRBJ2-1|TRBV7-6|NA|NA
TGTGCCAGCAGCCTGGTGTCGGGCCGAAATGAGCAGTTCTTC
CASSLVSGRNEQFF
>TRBJ2-7|TRBV20-1|NA|NA
TGCAGTGCCCTCGGTCCCGCAGGCGACGAGCAGTACTTC
CSALGPAGDEQYF
>TRBJ2-7|TRBV20-1|TRBD2|NA
TGCAGTGCTAGAGTACCTAGCGGGACCAGCGAGCAGTACTTC
CSARVPSGTSEQYF
>TRBJ1-2|TRBV20-1|TRBD1|once
TGCAGTGCTAGAGACAGGGGGCACTATGGCTACACCTTC
CSARDRGHYGYTF
>TRBJ2-5|TRBV20-1|TRBD2|NA
TGCAGTGCTAGAGAAGCGGGAGGTCGAGAGACCCAGTACTTC
CSAREAGGRETQYF
>TRBJ2-7|TRBV30|TRBD2|NA
TGTGCCTGGAGTGTACTTCGGGAGGAGGGTGAGCAGTACTTC
CAWSVLREEGEQYF
>TRBJ1-4|TRBV20-1|NA|NA
TGCAGTGCTGAGGGTGACCCGGGTGAAAAACTGTTTTTT
CSAEGDPGEKLFF
>TRBJ1-5|TRBV28|NA|NA
TGTGCCAGCAGTCTGACAGATAGCAATCAGCCCCAGCATTTT
CASSLTDSNQPQHF
>TRBJ1-1|TRBV7-8|TRBD1|NA
TGTGCCAGCAGCTTAACAGGGGGCACTGAAGCTTTCTTT
CASSLTGGTEAFF
>TRBJ2-2|TRBV20-1|TRBD2|NA
TGCAGTGCTAGAGATCGACTAGCGGGACCCCGTAGCGATGACACCGGGGAGCTGTTTTTT
CSARDRLAGPRSDDTGELFF
>TRBJ1-1|TRBV4-2|NA|NA
TGTGCCAGCAGCCAAGAACTTATAAAAATGGGAGCATCGGCTTTCTTT
CASSQELIKMGASAFF
>TRBJ2-7|TRBV27|NA|few
TGTGCCAGCAGTATGACCGTCAACTCCTACGAGCAGTACTTC
CASSMTVNSYEQYF
>TRBJ2-1|TRBV29-1|TRBD2|NA
TGCAGCGTTGAAATGACTAGCGGGACGGAGCAGTTCTTC
CSVEMTSGTEQFF
>TRBJ2-1|TRBV6-1|NA|once
TGTGCCAGCAGTCATGGGGACCCGGTCGAATACAATGAGCAGTTCTTC
CASSHGDPVEYNEQFF
>TRBJ1-2|TRBV27|NA|few
TGTGCCAGCAGTACCCACTTAAAACCCTATGGCTACACCTTC
CASSTHLKPYGYTF
>TRBJ2-3|TRBV20-1|TRBD2|NA
TGCAGTGCTAGAGTGCCTAGCGGGAGATGGGATACGCAGTATTTT
CSARVPSGRWDTQYF
>TRBJ2-7|TRBV20-1|TRBD2|NA
TGCAGTGCTCTAACGGCTAGCGGGAGCAGAGGGGAGCAGTACTTC
CSALTASGSRGEQYF
>TRBJ1-1|TRBV5-1|NA|NA
TGCGCCAGCAGTGTAGGACAGAGCCCGAACACTGAAGCTTTCTTT
CASSVGQSPNTEAFF
>TRBJ1-6|TRBV20-1|NA|few
TGCAGTGCTAGGGTTAGGGATTCACCCCTCCACTTT
CSARVRDSPLHF
>TRBJ1-3|TRBV2|TRBD1|NA
TGTGCCACCCGAGACAGGGGAGGAAACACCATATATTTT
CATRDRGGNTIYF
>TRBJ2-4|TRBV2|NA|NA
TGTGCCAGCGGGGGGACGGCCAAAAACATTCAGTACTTC
CASGGTAKNIQYF
>TRBJ2-7|TRBV12-3/TRBV12-4|NA|large
TGTGCCAGCAGTTTGAGGGGGACCCTCCCCGAGCAGTACTTC
CASSLRGTLPEQYF
>TRBJ2-7|TRBV6-1|TRBD1|few
TGTGCCAGCAGGACGACAGGGGCGGGCGAGCAGTACTTC
CASRTTGAGEQYF
>TRBJ2-2|TRBV7-3|TRBD2|NA
TGTGCCAGCCGCCTAGCGGGAGGTGGGGAGCTGTTTTTT
CASRLAGGGELFF
>TRBJ1-6|TRBV20-1|NA|NA
TGCAGTGCCAACACCGGACGGGGTTCACCCCTCCACTTT
CSANTGRGSPLHF
>TRBJ1-3|TRBV20-1|TRBD1|few
TGCAGTGCTACCCGGACAGGACGAACATCTGGAAACACCATATATTTT
CSATRTGRTSGNTIYF
>TRBJ1-1|TRBV28|NA|NA
TGTGCCAGCAGTTCGCGGGGAGGGAGGAACACTGAAGCTTTCTTT
CASSSRGGRNTEAFF